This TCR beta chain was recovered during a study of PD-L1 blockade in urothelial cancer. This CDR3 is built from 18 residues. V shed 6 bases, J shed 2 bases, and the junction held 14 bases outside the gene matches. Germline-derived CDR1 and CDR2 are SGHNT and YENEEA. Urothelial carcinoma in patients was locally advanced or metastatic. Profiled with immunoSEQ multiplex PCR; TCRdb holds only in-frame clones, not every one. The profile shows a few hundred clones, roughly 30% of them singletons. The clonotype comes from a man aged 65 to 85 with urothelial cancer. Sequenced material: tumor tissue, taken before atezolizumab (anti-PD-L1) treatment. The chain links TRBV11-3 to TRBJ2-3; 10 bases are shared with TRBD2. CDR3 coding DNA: TGTGCCAGCAGAGGGGGGAGACCCGGACTAGCGGACACAGATACGCAGTATTTT. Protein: CASRGGRPGLADTDTQYF.